This T cell receptor beta chain was obtained from a study of blood T cell repertoires in COVID-19. Study as a whole: Samples came from the United States, Italy and Spain, spanning acute and convalescent COVID-19. PBMCs, B-cell-depleted T cells, or T cells provided the cDNA or gDNA that made up the material.

Recovered status in Cohort 3 required two negative PCRs, clearance, or symptom resolution. Repertoires were generated with immunoSEQ multiplex PCR, while TCRdb's copy carries only in-frame clones and drops some. The sample shows more than 250,000 clones, 86% of them seen only once. The V gene's germline CDR1 is SGHRS and CDR2 YFSETQ. V trimming: 0 bases; J trimming: 4 bases; junction bases outside the gene matches: 4. This CDR3 spans 15 amino acids. The sample taken for sequencing was PBMCs or T cells enriched from blood (not recorded which). The TCR sequence derives from a woman under 30 who had recovered from COVID-19. This chain uses TRBV5-1 with TRBJ1-1; TRBD1 matches 9 bases. CDR3 in amino acids: CASSLARTGATEAFF. As DNA, the CDR3 is TGCGCCAGCAGCTTGGCCCGGACAGGGGCCACTGAAGCTTTCTTT.